The 3 T cell receptor beta chains given below trace back to one sample, sequenced in a study of cytomegalovirus exposure and HLA in healthy donors. It was with 60 Vbeta and 13 Jbeta primers that the PCR ran. Only in-frame clones appear in the TCRdb table, and some are missing; sequencing was by immunoSEQ multiplex PCR. The sample table sets out under 100,000 clones. Material for sequencing was PBMCs. The receptor set was obtained from a woman aged 25 to 45 in good health and CMV-seronegative.

The gene calls are TRBV7-6 and TRBJ2-1; 11 bases agree with TRBD2. The CDR3 has 17 residues. V lost 3 bases, J lost 6 bases, and 10 bases stayed unmatched. Germline CDR1 reads SGHVS; CDR2 reads FNYEAQ. The CDR3 protein is CASSLGTSGQEPNEQFF. CDR3 bases: TGTGCCAGCAGCTTGGGGACTAGCGGACAAGAACCCAATGAGCAGTTCTTC.

The chain links TRBV10-3 to TRBJ1-4; perhaps TRBD1 as D (5 bases). CDR1 and CDR2 (germline): ENHRY, SYGVKD. The CDR3 length is 13 residues. Trimming stripped 8 bases from V and 2 bases from J, with 9 bases between. The CDR3 region is CAISGGTNEKLFF. CDR3 bases: TGTGCCATCTCGGGGGGGACTAATGAAAAACTGTTTTTT.

The chain recombines TRBV29-1 with TRBJ1-2; D is perhaps TRBD1 (5 bases). V was shortened by 4 bases and J by 1 base, with 13 bases between the two germline ends. This CDR3 is 14 amino acids long. Germline V CDR1 and CDR2: SQVTM, ANQGSEA. The CDR3 coding sequence is TGCAGCGTTGGAGGAGGGGCCGTTAACTATGGCTACACCTTC. Its protein is CSVGGGAVNYGYTF.